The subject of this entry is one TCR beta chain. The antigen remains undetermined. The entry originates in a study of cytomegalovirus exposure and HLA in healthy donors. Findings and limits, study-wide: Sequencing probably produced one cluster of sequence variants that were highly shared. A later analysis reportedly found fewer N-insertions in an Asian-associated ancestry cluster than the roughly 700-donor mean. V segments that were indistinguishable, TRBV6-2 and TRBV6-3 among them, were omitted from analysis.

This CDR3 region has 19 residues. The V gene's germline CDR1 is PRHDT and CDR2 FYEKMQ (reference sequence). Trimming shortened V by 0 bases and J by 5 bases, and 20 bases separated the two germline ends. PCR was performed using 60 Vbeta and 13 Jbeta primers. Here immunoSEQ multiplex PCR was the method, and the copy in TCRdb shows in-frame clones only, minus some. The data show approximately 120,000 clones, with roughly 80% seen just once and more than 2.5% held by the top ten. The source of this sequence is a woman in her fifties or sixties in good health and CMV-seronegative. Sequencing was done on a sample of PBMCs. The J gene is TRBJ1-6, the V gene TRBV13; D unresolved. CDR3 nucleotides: TGTGCCAGCAGCTTAGGATTTGCTCGTACGATCGAGGATAATTCACCCCTCCACTTT. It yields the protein CASSLGFARTIEDNSPLHF.